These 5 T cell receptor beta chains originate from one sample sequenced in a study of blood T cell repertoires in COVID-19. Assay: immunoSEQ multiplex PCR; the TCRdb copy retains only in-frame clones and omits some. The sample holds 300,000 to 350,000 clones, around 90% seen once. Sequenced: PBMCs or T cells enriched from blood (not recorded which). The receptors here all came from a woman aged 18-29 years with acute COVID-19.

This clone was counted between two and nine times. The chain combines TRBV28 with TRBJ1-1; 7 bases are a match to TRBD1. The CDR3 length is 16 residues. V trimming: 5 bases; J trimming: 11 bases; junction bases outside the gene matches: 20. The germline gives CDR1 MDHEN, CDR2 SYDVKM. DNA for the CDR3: TGTGCCAGCAGTAACTGGGGGGAACAGGGGCCCCTGAGGGCTTTCTTT. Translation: CASSNWGEQGPLRAFF.

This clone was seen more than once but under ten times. CDR3 DNA: TGTGCCATCAGGGAGACTAGCGTAGAGCAGTTCTTC. Its translation: CAIRETSVEQFF. The chain has TRBV10-3 and TRBJ2-1; the match to TRBD2 covers 8 bases. J was trimmed by 10 bases and V by 6 bases; bases with no gene match: 5. Germline V gives CDR1 ENHRY, CDR2 SYGVKD. This CDR3 contains 12 residues.

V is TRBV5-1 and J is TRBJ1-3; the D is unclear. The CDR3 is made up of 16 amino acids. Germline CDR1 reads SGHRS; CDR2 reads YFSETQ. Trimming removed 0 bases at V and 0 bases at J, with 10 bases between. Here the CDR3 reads CASSLELALSGNTIYF. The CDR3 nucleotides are TGCGCCAGCAGCTTGGAACTAGCTCTCTCTGGAAACACCATATATTTT.

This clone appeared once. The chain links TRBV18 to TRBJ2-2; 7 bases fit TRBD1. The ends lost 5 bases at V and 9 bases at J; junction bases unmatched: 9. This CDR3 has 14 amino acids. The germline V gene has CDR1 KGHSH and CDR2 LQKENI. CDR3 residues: CASSGTVQARELFF. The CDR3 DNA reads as TGTGCCAGCTCAGGGACAGTCCAGGCCCGGGAGCTGTTTTTT.

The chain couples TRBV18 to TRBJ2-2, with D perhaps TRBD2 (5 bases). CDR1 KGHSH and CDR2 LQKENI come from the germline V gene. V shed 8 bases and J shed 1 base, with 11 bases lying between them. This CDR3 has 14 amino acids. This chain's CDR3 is CASGGQLNTGELFF. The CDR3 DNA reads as TGTGCCAGCGGCGGGCAGCTGAACACCGGGGAGCTGTTTTTT. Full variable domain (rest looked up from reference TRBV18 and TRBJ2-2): NAGVMQNPRHLVRRRGQEARLRCSPMKGHSHVYWYRQLPEEGLKFMVYLQKENIIDESGMPKERFSAEFPKEGPSILRIQQVVRGDSAAYFCASGGQLNTGELFFGEGSRLTVL.